The 19 T cell receptor beta chains below all came from one sample that was sequenced in a study of T cell repertoires in cytomegalovirus infection. TCRdb redid the calling of the reads with MiXCR, one entry per CDR3 protein. The data hold 490,000 or so distinct CDR3 sequences, with about 11% observed a single time. Sequencing was done on a sample of PBMCs. The receptors were gathered from a human donor in good health (CMV status not recorded). Some clones in this sample may be carry-over from other donors' samples.

This chain connects TRBV30 to TRBJ1-6; the D gene is possibly TRBD1 (6 bases). The germline CDR1 and CDR2 sequences are GTSNPN and SVGIG (reference sequence). This CDR3 contains 13 residues. V shed 4 bases and J shed 8 bases, with 12 bases lying between them. CDR3 in DNA: TGTGCCTGGACCCACAGGGAGGATTCACCCCTCCACTTT. Amino acids: CAWTHREDSPLHF.

This clonotype has a count of ten or more. The rearrangement joins TRBV20-1 to TRBJ1-6; possibly TRBD1 for D (5 bases). There are 15 residues in the CDR3. Germline CDR1 is DFQATT and CDR2 is SNEGSKA (reference sequence). V was shortened by 5 bases and J by 5 bases, with 16 bases between the two germline ends. The DNA of the CDR3 is TGCAGTGCTCCCCGGGACGGACAAAATAATTCACCCCTCCACTTT. It encodes CSAPRDGQNNSPLHF.

Ten or more counts support this clonotype. V usage is TRBV4-2 and J usage is TRBJ2-1; perhaps D is TRBD1 or TRBD2 (6 bases each). V lost 0 bases and J 7 bases, leaving 13 bases between the germline ends. In germline, CDR1 is LGHNA, CDR2 YNFKEQ. The CDR3 consists of 15 residues. This chain's CDR3 is CASSQEGGAGNEQFF. CDR3 DNA sequence: TGTGCCAGCAGCCAAGAGGGGGGCGCCGGGAATGAGCAGTTCTTC.

This clonotype showed up just a few times. This chain joins TRBV6-2 or TRBV6-3 and TRBJ2-1, with D perhaps assigned TRBD1 or TRBD2 (6 bases each). V was trimmed by 2 bases and J by 0 bases, leaving 17 bases between them. CDR1 and CDR2 from the germline V gene are MNHEY and SVGEGT. The CDR3 sequence is 18 residues long. The CDR3 protein is CASSYLPPGASSYNEQFF. The CDR3 nucleotides read TGTGCCAGCAGTTACCTACCCCCGGGGGCGAGCTCCTACAATGAGCAGTTCTTC.

In this sample, this clonotype turned up a few times. The rearrangement links TRBV27 to TRBJ2-1; 12 bases map to TRBD2. This CDR3 contains 15 residues. The V gene end was trimmed by 2 bases and the J gene end by 8 bases; junction bases not matched to a gene: 4. CDR1 and CDR2 (germline): MNHEY, SMNVEV (reference sequence). The chain's CDR3 is CASSLPSGRVDEQFF. DNA of the CDR3: TGTGCCAGCAGTTTACCTAGCGGGAGGGTCGATGAGCAGTTCTTC.

A few counts support this clonotype. The chain has TRBV4-2 and TRBJ2-7; 7 bases match TRBD1. Losses at the gene ends were 1 base for V and 1 base for J; bases not matched to a gene: 7. CDR1 is LGHNA and CDR2 is YNFKEQ in the germline V gene. The CDR3 contains 16 residues. The CDR3 region is CASSQAGGQASYEQYF. CDR3 bases: TGTGCCAGCAGCCAAGCAGGAGGACAGGCTTCCTACGAGCAGTACTTC.

A few counts support this clonotype. The J gene is TRBJ2-7, the V gene TRBV29-1, with 7 bases lining up with TRBD1. Unmatched junction bases numbered 10, after V lost 5 bases and J lost 6 bases. The CDR3 loop spans 13 amino acids. Germline CDR1 and CDR2: SQVTM and ANQGSEA. CDR3 loop: CSVQRQGKGEQYF. CDR3 nucleotide sequence: TGCAGCGTTCAGAGACAGGGTAAAGGCGAGCAGTACTTC.

The rearrangement uses TRBV19 and TRBJ2-1, with TRBD1 matching over 10 bases. V lost 5 bases to trimming and J lost 7 bases; unmatched junction nucleotides: 17. This CDR3 contains 18 residues. From germline, CDR1 is LNHDA and CDR2 SQIVND (reference sequence). CDR3: CASSVRYRGTGAKNEQFF. CDR3 bases: TGTGCCAGTAGTGTCCGTTATAGGGGGACAGGGGCTAAAAATGAGCAGTTCTTC.

The genes are TRBV4-1 and TRBJ2-1; D unresolved. V was pared by 0 bases and J by 8 bases, with 11 bases between. The CDR3 has 14 amino acids. Germline CDR1 is MGHRA and CDR2 is YSYEKL. The CDR3 DNA reads TGCGCCAGCAGCCAAGAGTGGCCATTCGATGAGCAGTTCTTC. It specifies CASSQEWPFDEQFF.

The chain combines TRBV5-4 with TRBJ2-1; D not resolved. V was cut by 1 base and J by 9 bases, with 11 bases left in between. Germline-derived CDR1 and CDR2 are SGHNT and YYREEE (reference sequence). The CDR3 is 13 amino acids. CDR3 sequence (DNA): TGTGCCAGCAGCTTGCTTGATAGTGGTGAGCAGTTCTTC. Its translation: CASSLLDSGEQFF. Looking up the rest from reference TRBV5-4 and TRBJ2-1 gives the full variable domain: ETGVTQSPTHLIKTRGQQVTLRCSSQSGHNTVSWYQQALGQGPQFIFQYYREEENGRGNFPPRFSGLQFPNYSSELNVNALELDDSALYLCASSLLDSGEQFFGPGTRLTVL.

This clonotype was recorded many times. The chain links TRBV12-3 or TRBV12-4 to TRBJ1-2; D is ambiguous. There are 11 residues in the CDR3. V lost 5 bases and J lost 4, with 5 bases in between. The CDR3 loop is CASSDIYGYTF. The DNA for the CDR3 is TGTGCCAGCAGTGACATCTATGGCTACACCTTC.

This chain uses TRBV19 with TRBJ1-1, with 8 bases lining up with TRBD1. J gave up 0 bases and V 3 bases, and 6 bases lay outside the gene matches. The germline gives CDR1 LNHDA, CDR2 SQIVND (reference sequence). The CDR3 consists of 16 residues. In DNA, the CDR3 is TGTGCCAGTAGTATCCCCAGGACAGGGATGAACACTGAAGCTTTCTTT. Translation gives CASSIPRTGMNTEAFF.

The rearrangement joins TRBV6-6 to TRBJ2-1, with 12 bases that match TRBD2. Germline V lookup: CDR1 MNHNY, CDR2 SVGAGI (reference sequence). Trimming cost V 7 bases and J 8 bases; bases outside gene matches: 6. This CDR3 contains 14 residues. CDR3 loop: CASTGLAGRDEQFF. In DNA, the CDR3 is TGTGCCAGCACCGGACTAGCGGGAAGGGATGAGCAGTTCTTC.

V gene TRBV20-1 combines with J gene TRBJ2-1; 8 nucleotides match TRBD2. This CDR3 spans 14 amino acids. The trim removed 3 bases at V and 2 bases at J, leaving 3 bases unmatched. Per the germline V gene, CDR1 is DFQATT and CDR2 is SNEGSKA (reference sequence). CDR3 region: CSASRGLAYNEQFF. CDR3 nucleotide sequence: TGCAGTGCTAGTCGGGGACTAGCCTACAATGAGCAGTTCTTC.

The sample holds many counts of this clonotype. The V and J genes are TRBV6-1 and TRBJ2-1; TRBD2 matches at 11 bases. The CDR3 consists of 16 residues. Germline lookup yields CDR1 MNHNS and CDR2 SASEGT. The J segment lost 9 bases and the V segment lost 3 bases, leaving 10 bases of the junction unmatched. The CDR3 region is CASSDRGLAGGIEQFF. The CDR3 bases are TGTGCCAGCAGTGATAGGGGCCTAGCGGGGGGAATTGAGCAGTTCTTC.

This clonotype was seen only a few times. The V and J genes are TRBV5-6 and TRBJ1-2, with D possibly TRBD1 on 6 matching bases. Germline CDR1 SGHDT, CDR2 YYEEEE. The V end was cut by 4 bases, the J end by 4 bases, with 17 bases between. The CDR3 has 15 amino acids. CDR3 amino acids: CASSPVGGAVYGYTF. The CDR3, as DNA: TGTGCCAGCAGCCCCGTAGGGGGTGCCGTCTATGGCTACACCTTC.

Of note for this clonotype: A much larger clone differs from this one at a single base, so this may be a read error. The chain couples TRBV15 to TRBJ2-5; the D is unclear. V was cut by 1 base and J by 2 bases, with 11 bases left in between. Germline CDR1 and CDR2: LNHNV and YYDKDF (reference sequence). The CDR3 totals 15 residues. The CDR3 region is CATSRGPQQQETQYF. CDR3 bases: TGTGCCACCAGCAGAGGTCCACAGCAACAAGAGACCCAGTACTTC.

This clonotype has a handful of counts. The chain is built from TRBV7-9 and TRBJ2-7; the match to TRBD1 covers 7 bases. Trimming at V came to 4 bases and at J to 6 bases, leaving 9 bases not matched to a gene. The CDR3 is made up of 14 amino acids. CDR1 is SEHNR and CDR2 is FQNEAQ in the germline V gene (reference sequence). DNA of the CDR3: TGTGCCAGCAGCTCCCGACAGGGCCCGAGCGAGCAGTACTTC. Amino acid sequence: CASSSRQGPSEQYF.

Many counts were recorded for this clonotype. This chain joins TRBV12-3 or TRBV12-4 and TRBJ1-3, with TRBD1 matching 7 bases. The CDR3 has 16 amino acids. V shed 5 bases, J shed 0 bases, and the junction held 7 bases outside the gene matches. The CDR3: CASSHTGESSGNTIYF. CDR3 DNA sequence: TGTGCCAGCAGTCACACAGGGGAAAGCTCTGGAAACACCATATATTTT.